Below, 27 T cell receptor beta chains from the same sample are listed, as sequenced in a study of monozygotic twins with inflammatory bowel disease. Reanalyzing the 5' RACE reads, TCRdb keeps one entry per CDR3 protein, without DNA. In total, the table holds about 380,000 distinct CDR3 sequences. Sequenced input: blood. These receptors came from a human donor with ulcerative colitis or Crohn's disease, or a healthy co-twin of an affected twin (not recorded which).

This rearrangement joins TRBV7-6 to TRBJ1-5; TCRdb's D call of TRBD1 is untestable without DNA. Germline assignment: CDR1 SGHVS and CDR2 FNYEAQ. CDR3 size: 14 residues. This CDR3 reads CASSLVRGDQPQHF.

The chain employs TRBV7-2 and TRBJ1-2; TCRdb outputs TRBD1, but without DNA this stays unchecked. This CDR3 is built from 14 residues. Germline assignment: CDR1 SGHTA and CDR2 FQGNSA. CDR3 sequence reads: CARPKRLGAGGYTF.

The chain is built from TRBV27 and TRBJ1-6; TCRdb proposes TRBD1, but this gene call is untestable without DNA. The CDR3 is made up of 16 amino acids. From germline, CDR1 is MNHEY and CDR2 SMNVEV (reference sequence). CDR3 loop: CASSFHRTAKNSPLHF.

The chain joins TRBV12-3 or TRBV12-4 to TRBJ2-7; TCRdb's assignment of TRBD1 cannot be checked, as there is no DNA. This CDR3 region has 16 residues. The CDR3 spells CASSPGRGQGPWEQYF.

V is TRBV4-1 and J is TRBJ1-5; TCRdb indicates TRBD1, and absent DNA this call remains unverified. Germline V gene lookup returns CDR1 MGHRA and CDR2 YSYEKL. The CDR3 is 18 amino acids. The CDR3 is CASSHPGGGGLDQQPQHF.

The V call is TRBV5-1, the J call TRBJ1-3. This CDR3 has 17 residues. CDR1 is SGHRS and CDR2 is YFSETQ in the germline V gene. The CDR3 spells CASSLAPPRISGNTIYF.

This chain connects TRBV18 to TRBJ1-5. The germline V gene encodes CDR1 KGHSH and CDR2 LQKENI. This CDR3 is built from 16 residues. The CDR3 loop is CASSPRGGDGNQPQHF. Using reference TRBV18 and TRBJ1-5 for the parts outside the CDR3, the full variable domain is NAGVMQNPRHLVRRRGQEARLRCSPMKGHSHVYWYRQLPEEGLKFMVYLQKENIIDESGMPKERFSAEFPKEGPSILRIQQVVRGDSAAYFCASSPRGGDGNQPQHFGDGTRLSIL.

The chain links TRBV20-1 to TRBJ1-1; TCRdb's D call, TRBD1, is unchecked because there is no DNA. The CDR3 is 17 residues long. Germline V lookup: CDR1 DFQATT, CDR2 SNEGSKA (reference sequence). CDR3 protein: CSARGPPQGAGLTEAFF.

The chain is built from TRBV6-5 and TRBJ1-3. CDR3 size: 17 residues. The germline gives CDR1 MNHEY, CDR2 SVGAGI. The CDR3 sequence: CASSSWGVSKTGNTIYF.

This chain uses TRBV29-1 with TRBJ1-6; there is no DNA to check the TCRdb D call of TRBD1. CDR1 is SQVTM, CDR2 ANQGSEA, per germline. The CDR3 runs 14 residues. CDR3 sequence: CSVAQGNRNSPLHF.

This chain joins TRBV29-1 and TRBJ2-6; TCRdb designates TRBD1, a call that cannot be tested without DNA. Germline lookup yields CDR1 SQVTM and CDR2 ANQGSEA. The CDR3 runs to 15 residues. CDR3: CSVPNRGSGANVLTF.

The chain combines TRBV7-9 with TRBJ2-2; TCRdb names TRBD1, which stays unverified in the absence of DNA. The V gene's germline CDR1 is SEHNR and CDR2 FQNEAQ (reference sequence). CDR3 length: 15 residues. CDR3 sequence: CAIRHGQGGTGELFF.

The gene calls are TRBV4-1 and TRBJ1-5; TCRdb returns TRBD1, unconfirmable since there is no DNA. CDR1 is MGHRA and CDR2 is YSYEKL in the germline V gene. CDR3 length: 17 residues. CDR3 sequence reads: CASSQVAGGSGNQPQHF.

V and J are TRBV7-9 and TRBJ2-3; checking the TCRdb D call of TRBD2 is not possible without DNA. Germline loops: CDR1 SEHNR, CDR2 FQNEAQ (reference sequence). This CDR3 is built from 16 residues. CDR3: CASSLPPGLGTDTQYF.

The chain combines TRBV6-5 with TRBJ2-1. The CDR3 is 18 residues long. The V gene's germline CDR1 is MNHEY and CDR2 SVGAGI. The CDR3 protein is CASSYSKYMAPGYNEQFF.

V is TRBV2 and J is TRBJ2-1; TCRdb's D call, TRBD1, is unchecked because there is no DNA. The CDR3 loop spans 15 amino acids. The germline gives CDR1 SNHLY, CDR2 FYNNEI. The CDR3 sequence: CASITQGLSYNEQFF.

The J gene is TRBJ2-5, the V gene TRBV5-1; the TRBD1 assignment by TCRdb is unverifiable without DNA. From germline, CDR1 is SGHRS and CDR2 YFSETQ. The length of the CDR3 is 16 residues. The CDR3 loop reads CASSQGTGEYQETQYF.

The chain employs TRBV14 and TRBJ2-6; the TCRdb D gene call, TRBD1, has no DNA to confirm it. The CDR3 is made up of 15 amino acids. The germline gives CDR1 SGHDN, CDR2 FVKESK. CDR3 sequence reads: CASSRGGAGANVLTF.

The chain is built from TRBV28 and TRBJ1-1; TCRdb picks TRBD1, but there is no DNA to check that call. CDR3 size: 14 residues. Germline V gene sequence: CDR1 MDHEN, CDR2 SYDVKM. The CDR3 region is CASSWGQGASEAFF.

The chain recombines TRBV5-1 with TRBJ2-7; there is no DNA to check the TCRdb D call of TRBD1. Looked up from germline, CDR1 is SGHRS and CDR2 is YFSETQ. The CDR3 has 21 residues. The CDR3 is CASSLVMFSDRERAVTYEQYF.

The chain uses TRBV7-9 and TRBJ2-3; the D call of TRBD2 rests on TCRdb alone, since no DNA is present to check it. CDR3 length: 15 amino acids. CDR1 and CDR2 from the germline V gene are SEHNR and FQNEAQ (reference sequence). CDR3 loop: CASSRGLPGTDTQYF.

The CDR3 here is CASSPWGSGGSRTDTQYF. V is TRBV9 and J is TRBJ2-3; TCRdb designates TRBD2, a call that cannot be tested without DNA. The CDR3 is 18 amino acids. The V gene's germline CDR1 is SGDLS and CDR2 YYNGEE.

V usage is TRBV6-1 and J usage is TRBJ2-7; TCRdb returns TRBD2, unconfirmable since there is no DNA. The V gene's germline CDR1 is MNHNS and CDR2 SASEGT. This CDR3 has 16 residues. The CDR3 loop reads CASSARVSGGPYEQYF.

The V call is TRBV5-1, the J call TRBJ2-1; the D call of TRBD2 rests on TCRdb alone, since no DNA is present to check it. The germline V gene encodes CDR1 SGHRS and CDR2 YFSETQ. The CDR3 contains 15 residues. The CDR3 region is CASSLREKEGNEQFF.

The chain recombines TRBV30 with TRBJ1-1; TCRdb indicates TRBD1, and absent DNA this call remains unverified. The germline V gene has CDR1 GTSNPN and CDR2 SVGIG (reference sequence). The CDR3 length is 15 residues. The CDR3 loop is CAWSGRRGSGTEAFF.

The V and J genes are TRBV12-3 or TRBV12-4 and TRBJ2-5; TCRdb picks TRBD2, but there is no DNA to check that call. The CDR3 is 16 residues long. CDR3 amino acids: CASSLFSGGAGETQYF.

The chain recombines TRBV11-1 with TRBJ2-5; TCRdb names TRBD1, which stays unverified in the absence of DNA. The CDR3 has 13 residues. Per germline, CDR1 SGHAT and CDR2 FQDESV (reference sequence). CDR3 sequence reads: CASSLFRGETQYF.